This T cell receptor (beta chain) derives from a study of T cells after posttransplantation cyclophosphamide. Regarding the study as a whole: Donor-recipient repertoire similarity was low at 1-2 months, rising over year one.

Treatment was busulfan-fludarabine conditioning, a marrow graft, and cyclophosphamide on days +3 and +4. This clone was picked up one time. Antigen unknown. Germline V CDR1 and CDR2: SGHRS, YFSETQ. The CDR3 contains 17 residues. J was trimmed by 5 bases and V by 2 bases; bases with no gene match: 10. The method was immunoSEQ multiplex PCR; TCRdb's version includes in-frame clones alone and lacks a portion of them. The sample shows 3,000 to 3,500 clones, around 85% of them seen only once. This TCR derives from a female patient aged 45-60 years who received an allogeneic stem cell transplant from an unrelated donor, was CMV-positive, and had acute and chronic GVHD. Some T cells may arise from the graft donor. The gene calls are TRBV5-1 and TRBJ2-7; 13 nucleotides line up with TRBD2. This sample comprised PBMCs, obtained after allogeneic stem cell transplant with posttransplant cyclophosphamide. CDR3 in DNA: TGCGCCAGCAGCTTAGCTACTAGCGGGGGGGCCTTAGACGAGCAGTACTTC. Protein sequence: CASSLATSGGALDEQYF.